Listed here are 27 T cell receptor beta chains from one sample, sequenced in a study of shared clonotypes between healthy human individuals. Generated by immunoSEQ multiplex PCR, the TCRdb table keeps only in-frame clones and is missing some. The sample consists of more than 2,000,000 clones, around nine tenths of them appearing once. The sample comprised naive CD4+ T cells sorted from blood. Specified subset: CD45RA+ positively selected. These receptors originate from a man younger than 30 in good health.

A few counts support this clone. This sequence joins TRBV13 and TRBJ1-6, with a possible D match to TRBD1 (5 bases). Trimming removed 0 bases at V and 9 bases at J, with 12 bases between. Per germline, CDR1 PRHDT and CDR2 FYEKMQ (reference sequence). The CDR3 consists of 15 residues. CDR3 in amino acids: CASSLGLTGGSPLHF. CDR3 DNA sequence: TGTGCCAGCAGCTTAGGCCTAACGGGGGGTTCACCCCTCCACTTT.

This clone has just one count. This rearrangement joins TRBV10-3 to TRBJ1-2; the match to TRBD1 covers 7 bases. Germline trimming cut 5 bases from V and 8 bases from J; bases unmatched to any gene: 11. Looked up from germline, CDR1 is ENHRY and CDR2 is SYGVKD. There are 14 residues in the CDR3. The CDR3 DNA follows: TGTGCCATCAGTTACCACGACAGGGAGGAAGGCTACACCTTC. Its protein is CAISYHDREEGYTF.

As for this clone: An end of the junction does not agree with germline; a read error may underlie this. The V call is TRBV7-7, the J call TRBJ2-3; no firm D call. Germline V lookup: CDR1 SSHAT, CDR2 FNYEAQ (reference sequence). This CDR3 contains 13 residues. CDR3 protein: CASSFQVTDTQYF. DNA of the CDR3: TGTGCTAGCAGCTTCCAGGTCACAGATACGCAGTATTTT.

This chain joins TRBV19 and TRBJ1-1; the D is unclear. The CDR3 sequence is 15 residues long. Germline assignment: CDR1 LNHDA and CDR2 SQIVND (reference sequence). Trimming removed 4 bases from V and 1 base from J, with 13 bases in between. The CDR3 region is CASSTATSWNTEAFF. The CDR3 nucleotides read TGTGCCAGTAGTACTGCGACATCTTGGAACACTGAAGCTTTCTTT.

The gene calls are TRBV28 and TRBJ1-2, with a tentative D call TRBD1 (6 bases). Germline lookup yields CDR1 MDHEN and CDR2 SYDVKM. The ends were cut back, 0 bases at V and 7 bases at J, with 9 bases in the middle. The CDR3 runs to 13 residues. The CDR3 loop reads CASSLWGAGGYTF. CDR3 nucleotide sequence: TGTGCCAGCAGTTTATGGGGGGCAGGTGGCTACACCTTC.

V and J are TRBV5-6 and TRBJ2-2, with D possibly being TRBD1 or TRBD2 (5 bases each). This CDR3 region has 13 residues. CDR1 is SGHDT, CDR2 YYEEEE, per germline. Between the trimmed V and J ends, which lost 5 bases and 5 bases, there was a span of 10 bases. The CDR3 loop is CASSRGVTGELFF. The CDR3 region has the DNA TGTGCCAGCAGTAGGGGAGTTACCGGGGAGCTGTTTTTT.

The chain recombines TRBV9 with TRBJ2-7; possible D gene TRBD2, 6 bases. The CDR3 is 15 amino acids. Per germline, CDR1 SGDLS and CDR2 YYNGEE. V was clipped by 6 bases and J by 0 bases, with 16 bases between them. The chain's CDR3 is CASTPGRLSSYEQYF. In DNA form, the CDR3 reads TGTGCCAGCACCCCTGGGAGGCTGAGCTCCTACGAGCAGTACTTC.

This clone was counted between two and nine times. The CDR3 protein is CASSTAALVNYGYTF. The DNA for the CDR3 is TGTGCCAGTAGTACCGCCGCCCTCGTTAACTATGGCTACACCTTC. This chain uses TRBV19 with TRBJ1-2; D is unclear. From germline, CDR1 is LNHDA and CDR2 SQIVND (reference sequence). Trimming left V 4 bases short and J 1 base short, with 13 bases between. The CDR3 sequence is 15 residues long.

The chain combines TRBV18 with TRBJ2-7; 7 bases fit TRBD1. CDR1 is KGHSH and CDR2 is LQKENI in the germline V gene. CDR3 length: 14 amino acids. After removal of 4 bases from V and 3 bases from J, the junction contained 6 bases not matched to a gene. The CDR3 nucleotides are TGTGCCAGCTCACTCCGGGACAGCGGCTACGAGCAGTACTTC. It codes for CASSLRDSGYEQYF.

The rearrangement joins TRBV9 to TRBJ1-3; D remains ambiguous. Looked up from germline, CDR1 is SGDLS and CDR2 is YYNGEE. The V end lost 3 bases, the J end lost 0 bases, and 13 bases lay between the germline ends. The CDR3 runs 16 residues. CDR3 protein: CASSARTEFSGNTIYF. CDR3 in DNA: TGTGCCAGCAGCGCCCGGACGGAGTTCTCTGGAAACACCATATATTTT.

This clone occurred once. The chain couples TRBV7-2 to TRBJ1-2; no clear D gene. The CDR3 runs to 14 residues. Germline-derived CDR1 and CDR2 are SGHTA and FQGNSA. The V and J ends lost 7 bases and 4 bases respectively, with 16 bases between them. CDR3 protein: CASKDPNLPYGYTF. CDR3 bases: TGTGCCAGCAAAGACCCTAATCTGCCCTATGGCTACACCTTC.

With regard to this clone: Different DNA sequences within this sample yield the same CDR3. V usage is TRBV5-1 and J usage is TRBJ2-3, with TRBD2 matching over 7 bases. CDR1 and CDR2 from the germline V gene are SGHRS and YFSETQ. This CDR3 region has 14 residues. With V trimmed by 5 bases and J by 2 bases, 5 bases remained unmatched. Here the CDR3 reads CASRRTSDTDTQYF. The CDR3 region has the DNA TGCGCCAGCAGAAGAACTAGCGACACAGATACGCAGTATTTT.

This rearrangement joins TRBV9 to TRBJ1-5; the match to TRBD1 covers 8 bases. Germline assignment: CDR1 SGDLS and CDR2 YYNGEE. With 5 bases clipped from V and 3 bases from J, the junction kept 7 bases outside the gene matches. This CDR3 region has 15 residues. Here the CDR3 reads CASSGGQGNNQPQHF. CDR3 DNA sequence: TGTGCCAGCAGTGGCGGACAGGGCAACAATCAGCCCCAGCATTTT.

V gene TRBV7-2 combines with J gene TRBJ2-3; 7 bases are a match to TRBD2. The V and J ends lost 2 bases and 5 bases, in that order; junction bases with no gene match: 4. In germline, CDR1 is SGHTA, CDR2 FQGNSA. The CDR3 runs 14 residues. Written as DNA, the CDR3 is TGTGCCAGCAGCTTATCGGGAGGAAAAGATACGCAGTATTTT. Its translation: CASSLSGGKDTQYF. Filled out from reference TRBV7-2 and TRBJ2-3, the complete variable domain reads GAGVSQSPSNKVTEKGKDVELRCDPISGHTALYWYRQSLGQGLEFLIYFQGNSAPDKSGLPSDRFSAERTGGSVSTLTIQRTQQEDSAVYLCASSLSGGKDTQYFGPGTRLTVL.

The J gene is TRBJ1-1, the V gene TRBV5-1; TRBD1 is a possible D gene (5 bases). Looked up from germline, CDR1 is SGHRS and CDR2 is YFSETQ. Trimming pared 5 bases from V and 4 bases from J, leaving 15 bases between. The CDR3 is made up of 14 amino acids. The CDR3 DNA reads TGCGCCAGCAGGCAGGGCCCGGGGAGCACTGAAGCTTTCTTT. Amino acid sequence: CASRQGPGSTEAFF.

CDR3: CASRPPGLATNEQFF. Here the CDR3 DNA reads TGTGCCAGCAGGCCACCGGGACTAGCGACCAATGAGCAGTTCTTC. The chain combines TRBV14 with TRBJ2-1, with 10 bases aligning to TRBD2. After removal of 6 bases from V and 6 bases from J, the junction contained 8 bases not matched to a gene. The germline V gene encodes CDR1 SGHDN and CDR2 FVKESK. The CDR3 sequence is 15 residues long.

The table lists this clone with a count of one. The chain uses TRBV7-2 and TRBJ2-1; TRBD2 matches at 11 bases. The CDR3 runs to 16 residues. Trimming at V came to 4 bases and at J to 4 bases, leaving 6 bases not matched to a gene. Germline-derived CDR1 and CDR2 are SGHTA and FQGNSA. CDR3 bases: TGTGCCAGCAGCTGGGCCGGGACTAGCGGTTACAATGAGCAGTTCTTC. Translation gives CASSWAGTSGYNEQFF.

In DNA form, the CDR3 reads TGTGCCAGCAGTGAGGACAGCCCTAACTATGGCTACACCTTC. As protein: CASSEDSPNYGYTF. The gene calls are TRBV2 and TRBJ1-2; D is perhaps TRBD1 (6 bases). The CDR3 loop spans 14 amino acids. The V gene's germline CDR1 is SNHLY and CDR2 FYNNEI. V was clipped by 3 bases and J by 0 bases, with 8 bases between them. Full variable domain (remainder filled in from reference TRBV2 and TRBJ1-2): EPEVTQTPSHQVTQMGQEVILRCVPISNHLYFYWYRQILGQKVEFLVSFYNNEISEKSEIFDDQFSVERPDGSNFTLKIRSTKLEDSAMYFCASSEDSPNYGYTFGSGTRLTVV.

The V call is TRBV5-4, the J call TRBJ2-2, with D perhaps TRBD2 (5 bases). Germline V lookup: CDR1 SGHNT, CDR2 YYREEE (reference sequence). This CDR3 spans 16 amino acids. V gave up 3 bases and J gave up 1 base, with 13 bases separating them. The CDR3 bases are TGTGCCAGCAGCTCCCCAGGCCGGGAGAACACCGGGGAGCTGTTTTTT. Amino acids: CASSSPGRENTGELFF. The full variable domain, in which reference TRBV5-4 and TRBJ2-2 provide the parts outside the CDR3, is ETGVTQSPTHLIKTRGQQVTLRCSSQSGHNTVSWYQQALGQGPQFIFQYYREEENGRGNFPPRFSGLQFPNYSSELNVNALELDDSALYLCASSSPGRENTGELFFGEGSRLTVL.

The chain has TRBV11-1 and TRBJ2-5; D is undetermined. V dropped 1 base and J dropped 2 bases, with 5 bases sitting between them. Germline CDR1 reads SGHAT; CDR2 reads FQDESV (reference sequence). This CDR3 region has 13 residues. Written as DNA, the CDR3 is TGTGCCAGCAGCTTAGGACGGCAAGAGACCCAGTACTTC. Encoded protein: CASSLGRQETQYF.

A remark on this clone: Other nucleotide sequences from this sample produce the same CDR3. The V and J genes are TRBV9 and TRBJ1-1; TRBD1 matches at 7 bases. The ends lost 3 bases at V and 0 bases at J; junction bases unmatched: 5. This CDR3 is 15 amino acids long. CDR1 and CDR2 from the germline V gene are SGDLS and YYNGEE. The CDR3 nucleotides read TGTGCCAGCAGCGCTGGAGGGGGCTTGAACACTGAAGCTTTCTTT. Translation: CASSAGGGLNTEAFF.

The chain uses TRBV10-3 and TRBJ2-2; D perhaps matches TRBD2 (5 bases). The CDR3 spans 14 residues. Trimming cost V 4 bases and J 4 bases, with 10 bases left between them. Per germline, CDR1 ENHRY and CDR2 SYGVKD. The CDR3 nucleotides are TGTGCCATCAGTGGGACGGGGTTCACCGGGGAGCTGTTTTTT. Amino acids: CAISGTGFTGELFF.

The CDR3 region is CASSQGLWGSGIYEQFF. In DNA form, the CDR3 reads TGCGCCAGCAGCCAAGGGTTGTGGGGGAGCGGAATCTATGAGCAGTTCTTC. The chain has TRBV4-3 and TRBJ2-1; perhaps D is TRBD1 or TRBD2 (5 bases each). Looked up from germline, CDR1 is LGHNA and CDR2 is YSLEER. This CDR3 spans 17 amino acids. Trimming stripped 1 base from V and 8 bases from J, with 21 bases between.

The V gene is TRBV27, the J gene TRBJ2-6; D possibly corresponds to TRBD2 (6 bases). The CDR3 is made up of 15 amino acids. Trimming shortened V by 4 bases and J by 3 bases, and 10 bases separated the two germline ends. Germline CDR1 MNHEY, CDR2 SMNVEV (reference sequence). CDR3 nucleotide sequence: TGTGCCAGCAGTTGGTTGGGGGGTGGGGCCAACGTCCTGACTTTC. It encodes CASSWLGGGANVLTF.

V usage is TRBV30 and J usage is TRBJ2-3, with 11 bases lining up with TRBD2. Losses at the gene ends were 3 bases for V and 4 bases for J; bases not matched to a gene: 12. Germline loops: CDR1 GTSNPN, CDR2 SVGIG (reference sequence). The CDR3 has 17 amino acids. The CDR3 nucleotides read TGTGCCTGGAGGCGGTTTTTAGCGGGAGGGAGCGCAGATACGCAGTATTTT. This gives the protein CAWRRFLAGGSADTQYF.

V usage is TRBV5-5 and J usage is TRBJ2-1; D call uncertain. CDR1 and CDR2 from the germline V gene are SGHKS and YYEKEE (reference sequence). V lost 3 bases to trimming and J lost 4 bases, with 14 bases between them. There are 15 residues in the CDR3. Here the CDR3 reads CASSSMASAYNEQFF. The CDR3, as DNA: TGTGCCAGCAGCTCGATGGCGTCTGCTTACAATGAGCAGTTCTTC.

The J gene is TRBJ1-1, the V gene TRBV19; unclear D gene. The CDR3 is 14 residues long. Germline V lookup: CDR1 LNHDA, CDR2 SQIVND (reference sequence). Deletions cut 5 bases from V and 2 bases from J, with 12 bases between. This chain's CDR3 is CASSERTANTEAFF. CDR3 bases: TGTGCCAGTAGTGAAAGGACCGCAAACACTGAAGCTTTCTTT.